A selection of T cell receptor beta chains follows, all from one sample in a study of Ad26.COV2.S vaccination and SARS-CoV-2 variants. TCRdb's copy holds only in-frame clones and misses some; the assay was immunoSEQ multiplex PCR. In the table there are hundreds of thousands of clones, around 87% of which are singletons. The sample here was peripheral blood, taken in a trial of Ad26.COV2.S vaccine versus placebo. The receptor source for this set is a person aged 18-65 years who received the Ad26.COV2.S COVID-19 vaccine or a placebo. CDR3s include the opening cysteine and the closing phenylalanine or tryptophan. A D gene is named only where the DNA matches it firmly. Clone size appears in some rows only: once, few, many, or a class for an expanded clone.

CDR3 DNA: TGTGCCAGCAGCCCGGGCCGGAACTATGGCTACACCTTC; CDR3 protein: CASSPGRNYGYTF; V gene: TRBV27; D gene: NA; clone size: NA; J gene: TRBJ1-2
CDR3 DNA: TGTGCCAGCAGCGCCATCATTGTCAGTCGCACAGATACGCAGTATTTT; CDR3 protein: CASSAIIVSRTDTQYF; V gene: TRBV2; D gene: NA; clone size: NA; J gene: TRBJ2-3
CDR3 DNA: TGTGCCAGCAGCTTAGGGGGGGCAGGCGAAGCTTTCTTT; CDR3 protein: CASSLGGAGEAFF; V gene: TRBV11-1; D gene: NA; clone size: NA; J gene: TRBJ1-1
CDR3 DNA: TGTGCCAGCAGTTTTGGACAGGGGAACACTGAAGCTTTCTTT; CDR3 protein: CASSFGQGNTEAFF; V gene: TRBV6-6; D gene: TRBD1; clone size: once; J gene: TRBJ1-1
CDR3 DNA: TGTGCCAGTAGTGATAGGATAAACAGGGTCCCCTACGAGCAGTACTTC; CDR3 protein: CASSDRINRVPYEQYF; V gene: TRBV19; D gene: NA; clone size: few; J gene: TRBJ2-7
CDR3 DNA: TGCGCCAGCAGCCTATCCGGGATTTACCATCAGCCCCAGCATTTT; CDR3 protein: CASSLSGIYHQPQHF; V gene: TRBV4-1; D gene: NA; clone size: few; J gene: TRBJ1-5
CDR3 DNA: TGTGCCAGCAGTTTCGCAACCGGGACAGTTACTTCACCCCTCCACTTT; CDR3 protein: CASSFATGTVTSPLHF; V gene: TRBV6-5; D gene: TRBD1; clone size: NA; J gene: TRBJ1-6
CDR3 DNA: TGTGCCTGGAGTCCACAGGGATACACTGAAGCTTTCTTT; CDR3 protein: CAWSPQGYTEAFF; V gene: TRBV30; D gene: NA; clone size: NA; J gene: TRBJ1-1
CDR3 DNA: TGTGCCAGCAGCCCTAAAGGGGCGGGGGTTATATTGGATACGCAGTATTTT; CDR3 protein: CASSPKGAGVILDTQYF; V gene: TRBV7-6; D gene: TRBD2; clone size: NA; J gene: TRBJ2-3
CDR3 DNA: TGTGCCAGCAGCTTGCCGGGACAGGGGACCCTCGGGCAGTACTTC; CDR3 protein: CASSLPGQGTLGQYF; V gene: TRBV5-8; D gene: TRBD1; clone size: NA; J gene: TRBJ2-7
CDR3 DNA: TGTGCCAGCAGCCCCGGGACGAGAATGAACACTGAAGCTTTCTTT; CDR3 protein: CASSPGTRMNTEAFF; V gene: TRBV11-1; D gene: NA; clone size: few; J gene: TRBJ1-1
CDR3 DNA: TGTGCCAGCAGCGTAGATTATGACTCCGGGGAGCTGTTTTTT; CDR3 protein: CASSVDYDSGELFF; V gene: TRBV9; D gene: NA; clone size: once; J gene: TRBJ2-2
CDR3 DNA: TGTGCCAGTAGTATAGCGGGGGGGACAAGCTCCTACAATGAGCAGTTCTTC; CDR3 protein: CASSIAGGTSSYNEQFF; V gene: TRBV19; D gene: TRBD2; clone size: NA; J gene: TRBJ2-1
CDR3 DNA: TGTGCCAGCAAGGGACAACCGAACACTGAAGCTTTCTTT; CDR3 protein: CASKGQPNTEAFF; V gene: TRBV25-1; D gene: NA; clone size: NA; J gene: TRBJ1-1
CDR3 DNA: TGTGCCAGCAGTTTAGGGGGGGGCACTGAAGCTTTCTTT; CDR3 protein: CASSLGGGTEAFF; V gene: TRBV27; D gene: NA; clone size: NA; J gene: TRBJ1-1
CDR3 DNA: TGTGCCACCAGCAGAGGGGGGGGACTAGAGACCCAGTACTTC; CDR3 protein: CATSRGGGLETQYF; V gene: TRBV15; D gene: TRBD2; clone size: NA; J gene: TRBJ2-5
CDR3 DNA: TGTGCCAGCAGCATAATTGGGGGTGGAGATACGCAGTATTTT; CDR3 protein: CASSIIGGGDTQYF; V gene: TRBV7-9; D gene: NA; clone size: NA; J gene: TRBJ2-3
CDR3 DNA: TGTGCCAGCAGTTTATCCGACAGTTGGGTCTATGGCTACACCTTC; CDR3 protein: CASSLSDSWVYGYTF; V gene: TRBV27; D gene: NA; clone size: few; J gene: TRBJ1-2
CDR3 DNA: TGTGCCAGTAGTATCGGACAGAGAGAGCAGTTCTTC; CDR3 protein: CASSIGQREQFF; V gene: TRBV19; D gene: NA; clone size: NA; J gene: TRBJ2-1
CDR3 DNA: TGTGCCAGCAGCTTAGCGCCCGGCGAGCAGTACTTC; CDR3 protein: CASSLAPGEQYF; V gene: TRBV7-2; D gene: NA; clone size: NA; J gene: TRBJ2-7
CDR3 DNA: TGCGCCAGCAGCTTGGAGGGACAGCCTAGCACAGATACGCAGTATTTT; CDR3 protein: CASSLEGQPSTDTQYF; V gene: TRBV5-1; D gene: TRBD1; clone size: NA; J gene: TRBJ2-3
CDR3 DNA: TGCGCCAGCAGCTTTACCGGGGAGCTGTTTTTT; CDR3 protein: CASSFTGELFF; V gene: TRBV5-1; D gene: NA; clone size: NA; J gene: TRBJ2-2
CDR3 DNA: TGCGCCAGCAGCTTGGCGCCCAGGGAAGGTGACGAGCAGTACTTC; CDR3 protein: CASSLAPREGDEQYF; V gene: TRBV5-1; D gene: NA; clone size: once; J gene: TRBJ2-7
CDR3 DNA: TGCGCCAGCAGCCAAGATCTGGGGTTCCGGCAGCCCCAGCATTTT; CDR3 protein: CASSQDLGFRQPQHF; V gene: TRBV4-1; D gene: NA; clone size: NA; J gene: TRBJ1-5
CDR3 DNA: TGTGCCAGTAGTCACCTACCGGGACAGGGGGCTTTTGGAAACACCATATATTTT; CDR3 protein: CASSHLPGQGAFGNTIYF; V gene: TRBV19; D gene: TRBD1; clone size: NA; J gene: TRBJ1-3
CDR3 DNA: TGTGCCAGCAGCTTGGCAGGGGTCGAGCAGTACTTC; CDR3 protein: CASSLAGVEQYF; V gene: TRBV7-9; D gene: NA; clone size: NA; J gene: TRBJ2-7
CDR3 DNA: TGTGCCAGCAGCGTAGGTTCCCCAGTCTCTGGAAACACCATATATTTT; CDR3 protein: CASSVGSPVSGNTIYF; V gene: TRBV9; D gene: NA; clone size: few; J gene: TRBJ1-3
CDR3 DNA: TGTGCCAGCAGCATGGGAGGGACAGCTAATCAGCCCCAGCATTTT; CDR3 protein: CASSMGGTANQPQHF; V gene: TRBV6-5; D gene: TRBD1; clone size: NA; J gene: TRBJ1-5
CDR3 DNA: TGTGCCAGCAGCGTACTAGGGCGGCCCAGCGGGACAGATACGCAGTATTTT; CDR3 protein: CASSVLGRPSGTDTQYF; V gene: TRBV9; D gene: NA; clone size: NA; J gene: TRBJ2-3
CDR3 DNA: TGTGCCAGTAGTATTAGTAGGTACGGTTCACCCCTCCACTTT; CDR3 protein: CASSISRYGSPLHF; V gene: TRBV19; D gene: NA; clone size: NA; J gene: TRBJ1-6
CDR3 DNA: TGTGCCAGCAGCCGGACTAGCGGGGGGGCCTACGTCCCAGATACGCAGTATTTT; CDR3 protein: CASSRTSGGAYVPDTQYF; V gene: TRBV7-2; D gene: TRBD2; clone size: NA; J gene: TRBJ2-3
CDR3 DNA: TGTGCCAGCAGTGTCCGTAGGGGACAGGGGCCACCCGTCCTGACTTTC; CDR3 protein: CASSVRRGQGPPVLTF; V gene: TRBV2; D gene: TRBD1; clone size: NA; J gene: TRBJ2-6
CDR3 DNA: TGTGCCAGCAGCTTAGTTTCAGCGGCCCAAGAGACCCAGTACTTC; CDR3 protein: CASSLVSAAQETQYF; V gene: TRBV7-8; D gene: NA; clone size: NA; J gene: TRBJ2-5
CDR3 DNA: TGTGCCAGCAGGCCCGGGACTAGCGGAGAGACCCAGTACTTC; CDR3 protein: CASRPGTSGETQYF; V gene: TRBV7-9; D gene: TRBD2; clone size: NA; J gene: TRBJ2-5
CDR3 DNA: TGTGCCAAACGGGACGGCTCAAACAGGGGGTCTGGCTACACCTTC; CDR3 protein: CAKRDGSNRGSGYTF; V gene: TRBV2; D gene: TRBD1; clone size: NA; J gene: TRBJ1-2
CDR3 DNA: TGTGCCACCAGTGATGGGACTAGCTTCTTCAATGAGCAGTTCTTC; CDR3 protein: CATSDGTSFFNEQFF; V gene: TRBV24-1; D gene: TRBD2; clone size: NA; J gene: TRBJ2-1
CDR3 DNA: TGTGCCAGCAGCAGCACCGGGACCCGGGGCGATGAGCAGTTCTTC; CDR3 protein: CASSSTGTRGDEQFF; V gene: TRBV7-3; D gene: NA; clone size: NA; J gene: TRBJ2-1
CDR3 DNA: TGTGCCAGCAGCCTTAGCGGGGGGGGCCGGGAGACCCAGTACTTC; CDR3 protein: CASSLSGGGRETQYF; V gene: TRBV3-1/TRBV3-2; D gene: TRBD2; clone size: once; J gene: TRBJ2-5
CDR3 DNA: TGTGCCAGCAGCACCCAGGTTGGGGCCGTTGAGCAGTTCTTC; CDR3 protein: CASSTQVGAVEQFF; V gene: TRBV7-3; D gene: NA; clone size: NA; J gene: TRBJ2-1
CDR3 DNA: TGCGCCAGCAGCCCAAGAGGGGACGCCTATGGCTACACCTTC; CDR3 protein: CASSPRGDAYGYTF; V gene: TRBV4-1; D gene: NA; clone size: NA; J gene: TRBJ1-2
CDR3 DNA: TGCGCCAGCAGTGATACAGTTATGAACACTGAAGCTTTCTTT; CDR3 protein: CASSDTVMNTEAFF; V gene: TRBV10-2; D gene: NA; clone size: NA; J gene: TRBJ1-1
CDR3 DNA: TGTGCCAGCAGCTCGGGGACTGAAGCTTTCTTT; CDR3 protein: CASSSGTEAFF; V gene: TRBV11-2; D gene: NA; clone size: NA; J gene: TRBJ1-1
CDR3 DNA: TGCAGTGCTAGTTCTCAGGGGGATCACAATGAGCAGTTCTTC; CDR3 protein: CSASSQGDHNEQFF; V gene: TRBV20-1; D gene: TRBD1; clone size: NA; J gene: TRBJ2-1
CDR3 DNA: TGTGCCAGCAGTGGCGGAGATAGGGATACTCGAATTAATGAAAAACTGTTTTTT; CDR3 protein: CASSGGDRDTRINEKLFF; V gene: TRBV6-1; D gene: NA; clone size: NA; J gene: TRBJ1-4
CDR3 DNA: TGTGCCAGCAGCCCAGGGGGAAACCTCGGTGAGCAGTTCTTC; CDR3 protein: CASSPGGNLGEQFF; V gene: TRBV9; D gene: TRBD1; clone size: NA; J gene: TRBJ2-1
CDR3 DNA: TGTGCCAGCAGCCACGGAGGGGGCACTGAAGCTTTCTTT; CDR3 protein: CASSHGGGTEAFF; V gene: TRBV9; D gene: NA; clone size: NA; J gene: TRBJ1-1
CDR3 DNA: TGTGCCAGCAGCCCGGACAGAATGAACACTGAAGCTTTCTTT; CDR3 protein: CASSPDRMNTEAFF; V gene: TRBV4-2; D gene: NA; clone size: NA; J gene: TRBJ1-1
CDR3 DNA: TGTGCCAGCAGTTTAAGGGGACTCAGAGGGGGTCAGCCCCAGCATTTT; CDR3 protein: CASSLRGLRGGQPQHF; V gene: TRBV27; D gene: NA; clone size: NA; J gene: TRBJ1-5
CDR3 DNA: TGCGCCAGCAGTCAAGTGGTACAGGGGGAAGTAAAACTGTTTTTT; CDR3 protein: CASSQVVQGEVKLFF; V gene: TRBV10-1; D gene: TRBD1; clone size: once; J gene: TRBJ1-4
CDR3 DNA: TGTGCCAGCAGCGTAGAGAGCAGGGGGCAAGAGACCCAGTACTTC; CDR3 protein: CASSVESRGQETQYF; V gene: TRBV9; D gene: TRBD1; clone size: NA; J gene: TRBJ2-5
CDR3 DNA: TGTGCCAGCAGGCCGGGGGGTAGCAATCAGCCCCAGCATTTT; CDR3 protein: CASRPGGSNQPQHF; V gene: TRBV7-8; D gene: NA; clone size: NA; J gene: TRBJ1-5
CDR3 DNA: TGTGCCACCAGCAAATCTACCCGCTTCAATGAGCAGTTCTTC; CDR3 protein: CATSKSTRFNEQFF; V gene: TRBV15; D gene: NA; clone size: NA; J gene: TRBJ2-1
CDR3 DNA: TGTGCCAGCAGTGAAAAAGGGACAGGTTTTTCGGACTACGAGCAGTACTTC; CDR3 protein: CASSEKGTGFSDYEQYF; V gene: TRBV2; D gene: TRBD1; clone size: many; J gene: TRBJ2-7
CDR3 DNA: TGTGCCAGCAGTGGCGGGAGTGGTATAGATACGCAGTATTTT; CDR3 protein: CASSGGSGIDTQYF; V gene: TRBV2; D gene: TRBD2; clone size: NA; J gene: TRBJ2-3
CDR3 DNA: TGTGCCAGCAGCTTAGTTGGTGGGGGCGCGGGGACTGAAGCTTTCTTT; CDR3 protein: CASSLVGGGAGTEAFF; V gene: TRBV7-2; D gene: NA; clone size: NA; J gene: TRBJ1-1
CDR3 DNA: TGCAGCGTTAAGATAATGAACACTGAAGCTTTCTTT; CDR3 protein: CSVKIMNTEAFF; V gene: TRBV29-1; D gene: NA; clone size: NA; J gene: TRBJ1-1